This T cell receptor beta chain was identified during a study of cytomegalovirus exposure and HLA in healthy donors. In the study overall: Among 350 to 500 genotyped donors, more than 65% fell in the Caucasian-associated ancestry cluster. Overall study results and limits: A later analysis found that most CMV-associated TCR beta chains appeared HLA-restricted.

With regard to this clone: Antigen unknown.

The PCR used 60 Vbeta and 13 Jbeta primers. Repertoires were generated with immunoSEQ multiplex PCR, while TCRdb's copy carries only in-frame clones and drops some. This table has about 120,000 clones, approximately 79% appearing once. The sequence was collected from a middle-aged man in good health and CMV-seropositive. Sequencing was done on a sample of PBMCs.

The CDR3 sequence is CASSLGRDRGYTF. The CDR3 nucleotides are TGTGCCAGCAGTTTGGGCAGGGATCGTGGCTACACCTTC. The chain uses TRBV27 and TRBJ1-2, with a weak D call TRBD1 (5 bases). Germline V gene lookup returns CDR1 MNHEY and CDR2 SMNVEV (reference sequence). The CDR3 has 13 residues. V was trimmed by 3 bases and J by 7 bases, leaving 12 bases between them.